These T cell receptor beta chains were read from a single sample in a study of Graves' ophthalmopathy and Graves' hyperthyroidism. TCRdb re-called the multiplex PCR reads through MiXCR, storing one row per CDR3 protein. There are roughly 420,000 distinct CDR3 sequences in the sample; around a fifth occur only once, and approximately 3% lies in the top ten. Sequencing was performed on peripheral blood. Receptors were obtained from a woman in her late teens or twenties with stable Graves' hyperthyroidism. CDR3s include the opening cysteine and the closing phenylalanine or tryptophan. Fields, in order: D gene, V gene, clone size, J gene, CDR3 length, CDR3 DNA, CDR3 protein. D genes are given only for firm matches. Not every row has a clone size; where given, it reads once, few, many or a size class.

D gene: NA; V gene: TRBV18; clone size: many; J gene: TRBJ2-5; CDR3 length: 14; CDR3 DNA: TGTGCCAGCTCGCCGACAGGAGGGGTCGAGACCCAGTACTTC; CDR3 protein: CASSPTGGVETQYF
D gene: TRBD1; V gene: TRBV19; clone size: many; J gene: TRBJ1-5; CDR3 length: 15; CDR3 DNA: TGTGCCAGTAGGGGACTCGGACAGGCGGACGGGGCCCAGCATTTT; CDR3 protein: CASRGLGQADGAQHF
D gene: NA; V gene: TRBV29-1; clone size: many; J gene: TRBJ1-6; CDR3 length: 13; CDR3 DNA: TGCAGCGTTGCCGATTATTATAATTCACCCCTCCACTTT; CDR3 protein: CSVADYYNSPLHF
D gene: NA; V gene: TRBV27; clone size: NA; J gene: TRBJ1-6; CDR3 length: 14; CDR3 DNA: TGTGCCAGCAGTTTAGTAAGGGAAAGTTCACCCCTCCACTTT; CDR3 protein: CASSLVRESSPLHF
D gene: NA; V gene: TRBV28; clone size: many; J gene: TRBJ1-1; CDR3 length: 17; CDR3 DNA: TGTGCCAGCAGTCCGCCCGGGATGGACGGCGGAGTTAATGAAGCTTTCTTT; CDR3 protein: CASSPPGMDGGVNEAFF
D gene: NA; V gene: TRBV7-8; clone size: many; J gene: TRBJ2-7; CDR3 length: 17; CDR3 DNA: TGTGCCAGCAGCTTATTGGTCGAGATTAAATCTTCCTACGAGCAGTACTTC; CDR3 protein: CASSLLVEIKSSYEQYF
D gene: TRBD1; V gene: TRBV28; clone size: many; J gene: TRBJ1-1; CDR3 length: 15; CDR3 DNA: TGTGCCAGCAGTTTGCGGACAGGTTCGGGTAGTGAAGCTTTCTTT; CDR3 protein: CASSLRTGSGSEAFF
D gene: TRBD2; V gene: TRBV15; clone size: many; J gene: TRBJ2-7; CDR3 length: 15; CDR3 DNA: TGTGCCACCAGCACTTCTAGCGGGGTCTCCTACGAGCAGTACTTC; CDR3 protein: CATSTSSGVSYEQYF
D gene: NA; V gene: TRBV9; clone size: many; J gene: TRBJ2-2; CDR3 length: 12; CDR3 DNA: TGTGCCAGCAGCGTAGGTACCGGGGAGCTGTTTTTT; CDR3 protein: CASSVGTGELFF
D gene: TRBD1; V gene: TRBV12-3/TRBV12-4; clone size: few; J gene: TRBJ1-1; CDR3 length: 14; CDR3 DNA: TGTGCCAGCAGTTCACCTTGGACAGGGACTGAAGCTTTCTTT; CDR3 protein: CASSSPWTGTEAFF
D gene: NA; V gene: TRBV6-2/TRBV6-3; clone size: NA; J gene: TRBJ2-7; CDR3 length: 15; CDR3 DNA: TGTGCCAGCAGTTACCCGAGCGGGCTACTCTACGAGCAGTACTTC; CDR3 protein: CASSYPSGLLYEQYF
D gene: TRBD2; V gene: TRBV7-3; clone size: many; J gene: TRBJ2-7; CDR3 length: 14; CDR3 DNA: TGTGCCAGCAGCGAGGGGCTAGCGGGAGAGAAACAGTACTTC; CDR3 protein: CASSEGLAGEKQYF
D gene: NA; V gene: TRBV2; clone size: many; J gene: TRBJ2-5; CDR3 length: 14; CDR3 DNA: TGTGCCAGCAGTAGCTGGGGGCCGCCGGAGACCCAGTACTTC; CDR3 protein: CASSSWGPPETQYF
D gene: TRBD2; V gene: TRBV20-1; clone size: NA; J gene: TRBJ2-7; CDR3 length: 14; CDR3 DNA: TGCAGTGCTCGAGGAGCGGGAGGGCCTTCCGAGCAGTACTTC; CDR3 protein: CSARGAGGPSEQYF
D gene: NA; V gene: TRBV28; clone size: NA; J gene: TRBJ2-5; CDR3 length: 15; CDR3 DNA: TGTGCCAGCAGCATCGGGACACCGCACAGGGAGACCCAGTACTTC; CDR3 protein: CASSIGTPHRETQYF
D gene: NA; V gene: TRBV27; clone size: many; J gene: TRBJ2-2; CDR3 length: 15; CDR3 DNA: TGTGCCAGCAGTTTATCGAACTGGGGCACCGGGGAGCTGTTTTTT; CDR3 protein: CASSLSNWGTGELFF
D gene: TRBD2; V gene: TRBV30; clone size: many; J gene: TRBJ2-2; CDR3 length: 16; CDR3 DNA: TGTGCCTGGAGTCTACGGGAGGCGGGGGACACCGGGGAGCTGTTTTTT; CDR3 protein: CAWSLREAGDTGELFF
D gene: NA; V gene: TRBV12-3/TRBV12-4; clone size: many; J gene: TRBJ1-5; CDR3 length: 15; CDR3 DNA: TGTGCCAGCAGTTTAGAACAGATGGCTAATCAGCCCCAGCATTTT; CDR3 protein: CASSLEQMANQPQHF